This T cell receptor beta chain is from a study of CD8 T cells in ankylosing spondylitis. Study findings and constraints: Past studies reported some motif variants in reactive arthritis synovial fluid and blood. Among TCR beta sequences, a motif of about 8 highly homologous variants appeared characteristic of ankylosing spondylitis blood. Disease-associated clonotypes exhibited CD8+ identity and were relatively infrequent in peripheral blood.

CDR3 length: 15 residues. The V end lost 1 base, the J end lost 1 base, and 10 bases lay between the germline ends. In germline, CDR1 is SGHAT, CDR2 FQNNGV. The TCR beta libraries were generated through quantitative 5'-RACE incorporating molecular barcodes. From the 5' RACE reads, TCRdb called clonotypes with MiXCR, one entry per CDR3 protein. The sample has approximately 290,000 distinct CDR3 sequences, less than 25% seen once. In its sample, this clonotype was seen a few times. The antigen remains undetermined. Specimen: blood, either unsorted or a sorted T cell fraction (not recorded which). V usage is TRBV11-2 and J usage is TRBJ1-1, with unresolved D. This sequence originates from a female donor with ankylosing spondylitis or in good health (not recorded which). CDR3 in DNA: TGTGCCAGCAGCTTAGGCCCGGGGTCGAACACTGAAGCTTTCTTT. Amino acid sequence: CASSLGPGSNTEAFF.